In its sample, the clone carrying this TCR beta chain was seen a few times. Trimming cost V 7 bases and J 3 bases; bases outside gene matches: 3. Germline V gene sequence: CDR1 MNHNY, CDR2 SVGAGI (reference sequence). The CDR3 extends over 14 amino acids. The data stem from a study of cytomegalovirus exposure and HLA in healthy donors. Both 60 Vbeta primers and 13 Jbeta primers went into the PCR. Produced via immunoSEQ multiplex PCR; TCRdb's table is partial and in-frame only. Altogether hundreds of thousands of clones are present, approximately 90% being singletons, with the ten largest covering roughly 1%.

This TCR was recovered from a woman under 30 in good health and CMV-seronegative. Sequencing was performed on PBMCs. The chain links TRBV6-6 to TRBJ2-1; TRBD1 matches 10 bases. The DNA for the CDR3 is TGTGCCAGCATCCGGGACAGGGGCTACAATGAGCAGTTCTTC. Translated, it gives CASIRDRGYNEQFF.